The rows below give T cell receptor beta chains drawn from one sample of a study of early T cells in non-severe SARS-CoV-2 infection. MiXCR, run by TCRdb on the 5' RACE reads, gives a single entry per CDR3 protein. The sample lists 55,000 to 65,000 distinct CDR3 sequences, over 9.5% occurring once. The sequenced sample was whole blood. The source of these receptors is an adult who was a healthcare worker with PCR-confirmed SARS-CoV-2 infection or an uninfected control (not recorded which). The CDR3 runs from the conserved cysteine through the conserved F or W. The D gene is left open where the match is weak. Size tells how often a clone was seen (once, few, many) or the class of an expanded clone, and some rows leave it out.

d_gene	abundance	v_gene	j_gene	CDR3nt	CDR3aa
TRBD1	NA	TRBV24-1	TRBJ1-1	TGTGCCACCAGTGATTTGCGCAGGGGGGGTGAAGCTTTCTTT	CATSDLRRGGEAFF
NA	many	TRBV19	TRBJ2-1	TGTGCCAGTGCTAGCAGGCGAGGGGATGAGCAGTTCTTC	CASASRRGDEQFF
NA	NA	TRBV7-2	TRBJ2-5	TGTGCCAGCAGCTTACACCCAACTAGTGCTCAAGAGACCCAGTACTTC	CASSLHPTSAQETQYF
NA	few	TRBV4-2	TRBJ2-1	TGTGCCAGCAGCCAAGAAGGGGGTAGGGGCCTCTCCTACAATGAGCAGTTCTTC	CASSQEGGRGLSYNEQFF
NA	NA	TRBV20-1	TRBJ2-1	TGCAGTGCTAGGTCTAGGAGTAATGAGCAGTTCTTC	CSARSRSNEQFF
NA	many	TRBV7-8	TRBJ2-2	TGTGCCAGCAGCTCGGACAGAACCGGGGAGCTGTTTTTT	CASSSDRTGELFF
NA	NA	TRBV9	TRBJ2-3	TGTGCCAGCAGCGTAGCGTCTAGGTTGACAGATACGCAGTATTTT	CASSVASRLTDTQYF
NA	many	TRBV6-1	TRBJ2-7	TGTGCCAGCAGGCCGTCAGGGGTAGACGAGCAGTACTTC	CASRPSGVDEQYF
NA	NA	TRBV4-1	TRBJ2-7	TGCGCCAGCAGCCAAGAGGAACGTTACGAGCAGTACTTC	CASSQEERYEQYF
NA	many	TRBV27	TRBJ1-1	TGTGCCAGCAGTTTAGATGGAGGGTTCGGCACTGAAGCTTTCTTT	CASSLDGGFGTEAFF
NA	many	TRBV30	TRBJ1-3	TGTGCCTGGAGTGTAAAAGGGGCCGGAAACACCATATATTTT	CAWSVKGAGNTIYF
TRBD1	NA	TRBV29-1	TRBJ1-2	TGCAGCGTTGAACCCGACAGGGAAGGCTACACCTTC	CSVEPDREGYTF
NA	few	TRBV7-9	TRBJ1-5	TGTGCCAGCAGTTCTCGGGATCAGCCCCAGCATTTT	CASSSRDQPQHF
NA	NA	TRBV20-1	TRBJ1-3	TGCAGTGCTAGGTCTCCTCAGGAATTTGGAAACACCATATATTTT	CSARSPQEFGNTIYF
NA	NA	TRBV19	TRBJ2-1	TGTGCCAGTAGTCCTACGCCATCTAGCTCCCCACAGTTCTTC	CASSPTPSSSPQFF
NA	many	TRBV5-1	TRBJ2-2	TGCGCCAGCAGCTTTACGCACACCGGGGAGCTGTTTTTT	CASSFTHTGELFF
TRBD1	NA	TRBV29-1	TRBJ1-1	TGCAGCGCTGGGACAGGGGGTGGCACTGAAGCTTTCTTT	CSAGTGGGTEAFF
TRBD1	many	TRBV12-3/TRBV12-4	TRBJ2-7	TGTGCCAGCAGTTTGGGAGGACAGGGTTCCTACGAGCAGTACTTC	CASSLGGQGSYEQYF
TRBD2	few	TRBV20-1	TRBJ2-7	TGCAGTGCTAGTTTAGCGGGAGTGAGAGAGCAGTACTTC	CSASLAGVREQYF
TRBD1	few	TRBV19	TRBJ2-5	TGTGCCAGTAGTAAGCCGGGACAGGGAGGGGAGACCCAGTACTTC	CASSKPGQGGETQYF
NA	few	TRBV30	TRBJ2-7	TGTGCCTGGAGTTTAGACCGGGACAACCGGTACTTC	CAWSLDRDNRYF
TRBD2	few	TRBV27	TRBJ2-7	TGTGCCAGCAGTACCACAGCGGGAGGGCTCTCCTACGAGCAGTACTTC	CASSTTAGGLSYEQYF
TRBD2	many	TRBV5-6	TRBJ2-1	TGTGCCAGCAGCTTGTTGGCTAGCGGGAGCAATGAGCAGTTCTTC	CASSLLASGSNEQFF
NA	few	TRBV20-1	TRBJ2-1	TGCAGTGCCCAGACAGGTCTGGGTAATGAGCAGTTCTTC	CSAQTGLGNEQFF
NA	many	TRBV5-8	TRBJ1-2	TGTGCCAGCAGCCTACAGTGGGGGGGGCGAAATGGCTACACCTTC	CASSLQWGGRNGYTF
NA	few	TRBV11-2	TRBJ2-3	TGTGCCAGCACCAAATGGGGCCAGGGGCAAACAGATACGCAGTATTTT	CASTKWGQGQTDTQYF
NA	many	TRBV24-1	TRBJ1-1	TGTGCCACCAGAGGCCAGCCGAACACTGAAGCTTTCTTT	CATRGQPNTEAFF
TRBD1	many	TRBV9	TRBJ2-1	TGTGCCAGCAGCGCAGATCCCGGGACAGATGAGCAGTTCTTC	CASSADPGTDEQFF
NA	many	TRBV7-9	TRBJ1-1	TGTGCCAGCAGCCCCGAAGGCATTACGAACACTGAAGCTTTCTTT	CASSPEGITNTEAFF
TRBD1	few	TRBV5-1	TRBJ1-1	TGCGCCAGCAGCCCCCAGGGGGGGGACACTGAAGCTTTCTTT	CASSPQGGDTEAFF
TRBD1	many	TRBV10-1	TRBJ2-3	TGCGCCAGCAGCAAGATAAGGACAGGCCGCACAGATACGCAGTATTTT	CASSKIRTGRTDTQYF
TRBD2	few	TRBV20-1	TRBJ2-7	TGCAGTGCTCACGGGGCGCTAGCGGGAATCTCCTACGAGCAGTACTTC	CSAHGALAGISYEQYF
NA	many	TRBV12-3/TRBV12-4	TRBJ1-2	TGTGCCAGCAGTTTACGGGGTGATAGGGGGTATGGCTACACCTTC	CASSLRGDRGYGYTF
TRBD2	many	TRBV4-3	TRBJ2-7	TGCGCCAGCAGCCAAGATGGAACTAGCGCGAGCTCCTACGAGCAGTACTTC	CASSQDGTSASSYEQYF